A single sample gave rise to the 14 T cell receptor beta chains below, sequenced in a study of cytomegalovirus exposure and HLA in healthy donors. This PCR relied on a set of 60 Vbeta primers and 13 Jbeta primers. Generated by immunoSEQ multiplex PCR, the TCRdb table keeps only in-frame clones and is missing some. The sample has some 200,000 clones; roughly 80% are singletons. The sample consisted of PBMCs. The receptor set was obtained from a man aged 50-59 years in good health and CMV-seronegative.

The chain links TRBV12-5 to TRBJ2-2, with a possible D match to TRBD1 (5 bases). There are 16 residues in the CDR3. V was clipped by 7 bases and J by 4 bases, with 19 bases between them. The germline gives CDR1 LGHNT, CDR2 FRNRAP. In nucleotides, the CDR3 is TGTGCTAGTGACGCCCGCCAAGGGGAAGGCACCGGGGAGCTGTTTTTT. It encodes CASDARQGEGTGELFF.

The chain recombines TRBV19 with TRBJ1-5; D unclear. This CDR3 has 13 amino acids. Germline assignment: CDR1 LNHDA and CDR2 SQIVND (reference sequence). V was pared by 3 bases and J by 4 bases, with 7 bases between. Written as DNA, the CDR3 is TGTGCCAGTAGTATCGGGATTAATCAGCCCCAGCATTTT. Encoded protein: CASSIGINQPQHF.

This clone was seen a few times. The DNA for the CDR3 is TGTGCCAGCAGCTTCCCGGACAGGGTGGACGGAAACACCATATATTTT. Its translation: CASSFPDRVDGNTIYF. The chain carries TRBV5-6 and TRBJ1-3; TRBD1 matches at 8 bases. V trimming: 2 bases; J trimming: 4 bases; junction bases outside the gene matches: 8. This CDR3 has 16 amino acids. The germline gives CDR1 SGHDT, CDR2 YYEEEE.

The chain joins TRBV12-5 to TRBJ2-2; 8 bases agree with TRBD1. Germline V gives CDR1 LGHNT, CDR2 FRNRAP. The CDR3 runs 14 residues. After removal of 6 bases from V and 0 bases from J, the junction contained 0 bases not matched to a gene. The CDR3 reads CASGGQANTGELFF. The CDR3 coding sequence is TGTGCTAGTGGGGGACAGGCGAACACCGGGGAGCTGTTTTTT. Together with reference TRBV12-5 and TRBJ2-2, the CDR3 gives the full variable domain: DARVTQTPRHKVTEMGQEVTMRCQPILGHNTVFWYRQTMMQGLELLAYFRNRAPLDDSGMPKDRFSAEMPDATLATLKIQPSEPRDSAVYFCASGGQANTGELFFGEGSRLTVL.

J is TRBJ2-5 and V is TRBV6-1, with no clear D. Near its end, the DNA agrees better with TRBJ2-7, so the J call may be wrong. Germline values: CDR1 MNHNS, CDR2 SASEGT. The CDR3 consists of 15 residues. This CDR3 is CASSEGFESSYEQYF. CDR3 nucleotides: TGTGCCAGCAGTGAAGGTTTCGAAAGCTCCTACGAGCAGTACTTC.

This clone was counted only a few times. The chain carries TRBV7-8 and TRBJ1-3; D is possibly TRBD1 (5 bases). In germline, CDR1 is SGHVS, CDR2 FQNEAQ. Trimming removed 5 bases at V and 0 bases at J, with 8 bases between. This CDR3 region has 14 residues. This CDR3 reads CASSQRGSGNTIYF. The CDR3 coding sequence is TGTGCCAGCAGCCAAAGGGGCTCTGGAAACACCATATATTTT.

The V and J genes are TRBV7-9 and TRBJ2-7; 7 bases match TRBD1. The junction had 3 bases not matched to a gene; V was cut back by 5 bases and J by 5 bases. This CDR3 is 12 amino acids long. Germline V gene sequence: CDR1 SEHNR, CDR2 FQNEAQ (reference sequence). CDR3 bases: TGTGCCAGCAGCCGCGGACAGGACGAGCAGTACTTC. This translates into CASSRGQDEQYF.

The chain recombines TRBV7-9 with TRBJ1-2, with 7 bases fitting TRBD1. The V and J ends lost 4 bases and 0 bases, in that order; junction bases with no gene match: 5. The V gene's germline CDR1 is SEHNR and CDR2 FQNEAQ (reference sequence). This CDR3 has 15 residues. The chain's CDR3 is CASSSWDSTNYGYTF. The CDR3 DNA follows: TGTGCCAGCAGCTCCTGGGACAGTACTAACTATGGCTACACCTTC.

This rearrangement joins TRBV9 to TRBJ2-3; tentatively, D is TRBD2 (5 bases). Between the trimmed V and J ends, which lost 1 base and 6 bases, there was a span of 15 bases. The CDR3 length is 15 residues. CDR1 is SGDLS and CDR2 is YYNGEE in the germline V gene. The CDR3, as DNA: TGTGCCAGCAGCGTAAGCGGCCAAGTCTGGGATACGCAGTATTTT. Translation gives CASSVSGQVWDTQYF. The full variable domain, its missing parts supplied by reference TRBV9 and TRBJ2-3, is DSGVTQTPKHLITATGQRVTLRCSPRSGDLSVYWYQQSLDQGLQFLIQYYNGEERAKGNILERFSAQQFPDLHSELNLSSLELGDSALYFCASSVSGQVWDTQYFGPGTRLTVL.

The V and J genes are TRBV11-2 and TRBJ1-4; 10 bases map to TRBD1. J gave up 7 bases and V 5 bases, and 4 bases lay outside the gene matches. Germline loops: CDR1 SGHAT, CDR2 FQNNGV. The CDR3 length is 14 residues. Here the CDR3 reads CASSRTGGTEKLFF. The CDR3 DNA reads as TGTGCCAGCAGCCGGACAGGGGGGACTGAAAAACTGTTTTTT.

The rearrangement uses TRBV5-1 and TRBJ2-1; 8 nucleotides align to TRBD2. CDR1 SGHRS and CDR2 YFSETQ come from the germline V gene. After removal of 2 bases from V and 6 bases from J, the junction contained 4 bases not matched to a gene. CDR3 length equals 14 residues. CDR3 sequence (DNA): TGCGCCAGCAGCTTCACTAGCGGAGTCAATGAGCAGTTCTTC. Residues: CASSFTSGVNEQFF.

The chain uses TRBV10-1 and TRBJ1-6; the D gene is possibly TRBD1 (5 bases). Trimming took off 8 bases at V and 7 bases at J, with 15 bases between the two ends. CDR1 and CDR2 from the germline V gene are WNHNN and SYGVQD (reference sequence). This CDR3 region has 14 residues. CDR3 region: CASSRGVANSPLHF. The CDR3 DNA is TGCGCCAGCTCCCGGGGGGTGGCCAATTCACCCCTCCACTTT.

The chain couples TRBV6-6 to TRBJ2-3; possibly TRBD1 for D (6 bases). Per the germline V gene, CDR1 is MNHNY and CDR2 is SVGAGI (reference sequence). With 4 bases removed from V and 7 bases from J, the gap between germline ends came to 18 bases. This CDR3 region has 15 residues. CDR3 bases: TGTGCCAGCAGTTTACAAATAGGGGGAACCAATACGCAGTATTTT. Protein product: CASSLQIGGTNTQYF.

The CDR3 loop reads CASSVHSDREETQYF. DNA for the CDR3: TGTGCCAGCAGCGTGCACTCGGACAGGGAGGAGACCCAGTACTTC. The V and J genes are TRBV9 and TRBJ2-5; 8 bases map to TRBD1. This CDR3 contains 15 residues. CDR1 is SGDLS and CDR2 is YYNGEE in the germline V gene. V lost 2 bases, J lost 5 bases, and 8 bases stayed unmatched.